Listed below are T cell receptor beta chains from one sample, sequenced in a study of T cells in Graves' hyperthyroidism and ophthalmopathy. TCRdb reprocessed the multiplex PCR reads via MiXCR and lists one record per CDR3 protein. The sample includes some 300,000 distinct CDR3 sequences, more than 10% of them seen just once. Sequencing was performed on blood. The receptor set was obtained from a woman in her 30s with Graves' hyperthyroidism that later progressed to Graves' ophthalmopathy. The conserved cysteine and the conserved F or W are not part of the CDR3 here. Each record gives: J gene, V gene, CDR3 protein.

j_call: TRBJ1-3
v_call: TRBV28
cdr3_aa: ASSAHRGGAGNTIY

j_call: TRBJ2-3
v_call: TRBV27
cdr3_aa: ASSWREEDTQY

j_call: TRBJ2-7
v_call: TRBV7-9
cdr3_aa: ASSAADTYEQY

j_call: TRBJ1-5
v_call: TRBV6-1
cdr3_aa: ASSEASGESQPQH

j_call: TRBJ1-5
v_call: TRBV28
cdr3_aa: ASNLGGSNQPQH

j_call: TRBJ2-2
v_call: TRBV27
cdr3_aa: AIPKARGNTGELF

j_call: TRBJ2-5
v_call: TRBV27
cdr3_aa: ANSLASKGRETQY

j_call: TRBJ1-2
v_call: TRBV5-8
cdr3_aa: ASSPGDRSNYGYT

j_call: TRBJ2-1
v_call: TRBV11-2
cdr3_aa: ASSREWTGDIQYNEQF

j_call: TRBJ1-5
v_call: TRBV27
cdr3_aa: ASSLQGASQPQH

j_call: TRBJ2-1
v_call: TRBV11-2
cdr3_aa: ASKLSRGLAVHNEQF

j_call: TRBJ1-1
v_call: TRBV20-1
cdr3_aa: SARRTGGAPEAF

j_call: TRBJ1-2
v_call: TRBV30
cdr3_aa: AFTKTGANPGGYT

j_call: TRBJ2-7
v_call: TRBV27
cdr3_aa: ASSLIAGGPDEQY

j_call: TRBJ2-3
v_call: TRBV7-3
cdr3_aa: ASSHDGYSTDTQY

j_call: TRBJ2-7
v_call: TRBV25-1
cdr3_aa: ATSSGRYEQY

j_call: TRBJ1-5
v_call: TRBV7-2
cdr3_aa: ASSYTRDGNQPQH

j_call: TRBJ2-7
v_call: TRBV5-1
cdr3_aa: ASSSRLSQGGLLEQY

j_call: TRBJ2-5
v_call: TRBV9
cdr3_aa: ASSVEATTVTQY

j_call: TRBJ2-1
v_call: TRBV29-1
cdr3_aa: SVDSGQVMNEQF

j_call: TRBJ1-4
v_call: TRBV4-2
cdr3_aa: ASSQEFTSRTNEKLF

j_call: TRBJ1-4
v_call: TRBV30
cdr3_aa: AWSATFEKLF

j_call: TRBJ2-7
v_call: TRBV20-1
cdr3_aa: SARTGSYEQY

j_call: TRBJ2-7
v_call: TRBV3-1
cdr3_aa: ASSQEVLAGSNPYEQY